This T cell receptor beta chain was sequenced for a study of blood T cell repertoires in COVID-19. Study as a whole: Acute-phase and convalescent COVID-19 samples originated in the United States, Italy and Spain. T cells, B-cell-depleted T cells, or PBMCs supplied cDNA or gDNA.

As originally analysed: Reference gene primer amplification gave nucleated cell count estimates. The data were produced by immunoSEQ multiplex PCR, yet TCRdb's version contains in-frame clones alone and is incomplete. For V, J and clone size, that table is used; D and trimming come from the DNA. In the table there are 140,000 or so clones, more than 65% of which are singletons. V was shortened by 6 bases and J by 4 bases, with 30 bases between the two germline ends. The germline CDR1 and CDR2 sequences are SGHNT and YENEEA. This CDR3 contains 19 residues. Sequenced sample: peripheral blood. The TCR originated in a human donor in a cohort sampled during active COVID-19. The chain has TRBV11-3 and TRBJ1-1; D might be TRBD1 (6 bases). This CDR3 reads CASSHRDKELLARSTEAFF. In nucleotides, the CDR3 is TGTGCCAGCAGTCATAGGGACAAGGAGTTGCTGGCTCGGTCCACTGAAGCTTTCTTT.